Listed below are T cell receptor beta chains from one sample, sequenced in a study of T cell changes during pregnancy in multiple sclerosis. Some clones are missing from TCRdb's copy, which holds only in-frame ones; the method was immunoSEQ multiplex PCR. The sample holds 80,000 to 95,000 clones, about 96% seen once. The sequencing here drew on peripheral blood, taken in the second trimester of pregnancy. These receptors all stem from a female donor with multiple sclerosis, enrolled in a pregnancy study. The CDR3 runs from the conserved cysteine through the conserved F or W. A D gene is named only where the DNA matches it firmly. Not all rows give a size; the values are once, few, many and, for expanded clones, a class.

clone_size j_call d_call cdr3_length v_call cdr3_aa cdr3_nt
. TRBJ1-2 TRBD1 12 TRBV15 CVTGGKDYGYTF TGTGTCACAGGGGGCAAGGACTATGGCTACACCTTC
. TRBJ1-2 . 14 TRBV25-1 CASSQTGTPYGYTF TGTGCCAGCAGTCAAACCGGGACACCTTATGGCTACACCTTC
. TRBJ2-3 . 20 TRBV30 CAGVPGPVAEWALSTDTQYF TGTGCTGGGGTCCCAGGCCCCGTAGCGGAGTGGGCCCTTAGCACAGATACGCAGTATTTT
. TRBJ2-7 TRBD1 15 TRBV6-6 CASSPTRDRGGEQYF TGTGCCAGCAGTCCCACCCGGGACAGGGGTGGCGAGCAGTACTTC
once TRBJ1-1 . 12 TRBV30 CAWSPYGTEAFF TGTGCCTGGAGTCCCTATGGCACTGAAGCTTTCTTT
. TRBJ2-7 . 13 TRBV7-9 CASSSTESYEQYF TGTGCCAGCAGCTCGACAGAATCCTACGAGCAGTACTTC
. TRBJ2-2 . 12 TRBV11-2 CASSSDTGELFF TGTGCCAGCAGCTCTGACACCGGGGAGCTGTTTTTT
once TRBJ2-2 TRBD2 17 TRBV19 CASSIQIGGERIGELFF TGTGCCAGTAGTATCCAGATCGGGGGGGAAAGGATCGGGGAGCTGTTTTTT
once TRBJ2-7 . 18 TRBV10-3 CAISIRGTSSYLSYEQYF TGTGCCATCAGTATCAGGGGGACTTCTTCTTATCTCTCCTACGAGCAGTACTTC
. TRBJ2-7 TRBD2 16 TRBV9 CASSDSVAGSGNEQYF TGTGCCAGCAGCGACTCCGTAGCGGGGTCCGGGAACGAGCAGTACTTC
. TRBJ2-1 TRBD2 15 TRBV7-3 CASSTHSGSSGEQFF TGTGCCAGCAGCACACATAGCGGGAGTTCTGGTGAGCAGTTCTTC
. TRBJ1-5 . 17 TRBV28 CASQNLLPTGSHQPQHF TGTGCCAGCCAAAACCTTCTACCAACAGGGTCGCATCAGCCCCAGCATTTT
. TRBJ2-3 TRBD1 15 TRBV27 CASSLGTGVTDTQYF TGTGCCAGCAGTTTGGGGACAGGAGTCACAGATACGCAGTATTTT
. TRBJ2-7 . 14 TRBV7-2 CASSYERRSYEQYF TGTGCCAGCAGCTATGAGCGGCGCTCCTACGAGCAGTACTTC
. TRBJ1-1 TRBD1 15 TRBV4-3 CASSQGTGGNTEAFF TGCGCCAGCAGCCAAGGGACAGGAGGGAACACTGAAGCTTTCTTT
. TRBJ2-1 . 16 TRBV4-3 CASSQRGGALGHEQFF TGCGCCAGCAGCCAGAGGGGGGGGGCCCTAGGACATGAGCAGTTCTTC
. TRBJ1-1 . 10 TRBV20-1 CSALNTEAFF TGCAGTGCTCTCAACACTGAAGCTTTCTTT
once TRBJ2-2 TRBD2 17 TRBV28 CASSLRGLAGDTGELFF TGTGCCAGCAGTTTAAGGGGTCTAGCGGGAGACACCGGGGAGCTGTTTTTT
. TRBJ1-1 TRBD1 17 TRBV4-2 CASSSTTGGILNTEAFF TGTGCCAGCAGCTCCACGACAGGGGGCATCTTGAACACTGAAGCTTTCTTT
once TRBJ2-7 TRBD1 13 TRBV30 CAWGTGASYEQYF TGTGCCTGGGGGACAGGGGCTTCCTACGAGCAGTACTTC
. TRBJ2-1 TRBD2 14 TRBV6-1 CASQLAGVYNEQFF TGTGCCAGCCAACTAGCGGGAGTCTACAATGAGCAGTTCTTC
. TRBJ2-1 . 15 TRBV7-6 CASSLEGYSSNEQFF TGTGCCAGCAGCTTAGAGGGGTATTCGAGCAATGAGCAGTTCTTC
. TRBJ2-5 . 15 TRBV9 CASSVARGRGETQYF TGTGCCAGCAGCGTAGCCCGGGGGAGAGGAGAGACCCAGTACTTC
. TRBJ1-1 TRBD1 15 TRBV19 CASSLNPQGATEAFF TGTGCCAGTAGTCTTAACCCACAGGGGGCAACTGAAGCTTTCTTT
. TRBJ1-1 TRBD1 15 TRBV5-1 CASSSGDSSNTEAFF TGCGCCAGCAGCTCGGGGGACAGCTCGAACACTGAAGCTTTCTTT
. TRBJ1-2 . 13 TRBV30 CASPGHLSYGYTF TGTGCCTCACCGGGACACCTTTCCTATGGCTACACCTTC
. TRBJ2-3 TRBD1 15 TRBV2 CASSVQGAITDTQYF TGTGCCAGCAGCGTCCAGGGGGCAATCACAGATACGCAGTATTTT
. TRBJ2-2 TRBD2 16 TRBV11-2 CASRKGSSGRTGELFF TGTGCCAGCAGGAAAGGTTCGAGCGGGAGGACCGGGGAGCTGTTTTTT
. TRBJ2-1 TRBD2 17 TRBV4-2 CASSQDLRGRAGNEQFF TGTGCCAGCAGCCAAGATCTTCGCGGGAGGGCCGGGAATGAGCAGTTCTTC
. TRBJ2-7 TRBD1 12 TRBV6-1 CASRDRGYEQYF TGTGCCAGCAGAGACAGGGGTTACGAGCAGTACTTC
. TRBJ1-5 . 16 TRBV5-1 CASSLGSGGSNQPQHF TGCGCCAGCAGTCTTGGATCCGGAGGTAGCAATCAGCCCCAGCATTTT
. TRBJ2-7 . 14 TRBV7-9 CASSQGGGHYEQYF TGTGCCAGCAGTCAAGGGGGGGGACATTACGAGCAGTACTTC
. TRBJ2-7 . 11 TRBV30 CAGGTAYEQYF TGTGCCGGAGGGACAGCATACGAGCAGTACTTC
. TRBJ2-7 . 15 TRBV4-1 CASSQRNSPLYEQYF TGCGCCAGCAGCCAACGAAACAGCCCCCTCTACGAGCAGTACTTC
. TRBJ2-3 . 15 TRBV5-1 CASSDGTPSTDTQYF TGCGCCAGCTCGGACGGGACACCCAGCACAGATACGCAGTATTTT
. TRBJ1-2 . 15 TRBV5-1 CASSLRNLGGDGYTF TGCGCCAGCAGCTTGAGGAATTTAGGGGGAGACGGCTACACCTTC
. TRBJ1-2 TRBD1 16 TRBV2 CASSIAPGTDEYGYTF TGTGCCAGCAGCATCGCCCCCGGGACAGATGAGTATGGCTACACCTTC